Listed below are T cell receptor beta chains from one sample, sequenced in a study of identical twins. TCRdb passed the 5' RACE reads through MiXCR, listing each CDR3 protein once. The profile shows 500,000 or so distinct CDR3 sequences, 22% of them singletons. Separately, the same data were catalogued under a study of T cells expressing NK-cell markers.

The sequenced sample consisted of CD4+ T cells sorted from blood. The source is a young woman in good health. Each CDR3 is given with its conserved first and last residue. D genes are given only for firm matches. Size tells how often a clone was seen (once, few, many) or the class of an expanded clone, and some rows leave it out.

TRBJ2-1 | TRBD2 | TRBV6-5 | NA | CASSYGGGHSYNEQFF | TGTGCCAGCAGTTACGGCGGGGGGCACTCCTACAATGAGCAGTTCTTC
TRBJ2-4 | NA | TRBV7-2 | many | CASSLVRTGRDIQYF | TGTGCCAGCAGCTTAGTTAGGACAGGGAGGGACATTCAGTACTTC
TRBJ1-2 | NA | TRBV19 | once | CASSIYTGTMGYGYTF | TGTGCCAGTAGTATATATACAGGGACGATGGGCTATGGCTACACCTTC
TRBJ1-1 | NA | TRBV9 | once | CASSSRGGAEAFF | TGTGCCAGCAGCTCCCGAGGGGGGGCGGAGGCTTTCTTT
TRBJ2-3 | NA | TRBV11-2 | few | CASSFRTTDTQYF | TGTGCCAGCAGCTTCCGTACCACAGATACGCAGTATTTT
TRBJ1-4 | NA | TRBV20-1 | NA | CSARGSTNEKLFF | TGCAGTGCTAGAGGTTCAACTAATGAAAAACTGTTTTTT
TRBJ2-2 | NA | TRBV11-2 | NA | CASSLRVTANTGELFF | TGTGCCAGCAGCTTAAGAGTTACCGCGAACACCGGGGAGCTGTTTTTT
TRBJ1-1 | NA | TRBV11-2 | NA | CASTLGRQKNTEAFF | TGTGCCAGCACTTTGGGGAGACAGAAGAACACTGAAGCTTTCTTT
TRBJ2-7 | TRBD1 | TRBV6-1 | NA | CASLDRAVPYEQYF | TGTGCCAGCCTGGACAGGGCCGTCCCCTACGAGCAGTACTTC
TRBJ1-5 | TRBD1 | TRBV5-1 | few | CASSLGTQGSQPQHF | TGCGCCAGCAGCTTGGGCACACAGGGGTCACAGCCCCAGCATTTT
TRBJ2-3 | NA | TRBV5-1 | few | CASSPYPDTQYF | TGCGCCAGCAGCCCCTACCCAGATACGCAGTATTTT
TRBJ1-4 | NA | TRBV3-1 | NA | CASSQGAGGEKLFF | TGTGCCAGCAGCCAAGGGGCAGGCGGTGAAAAACTGTTTTTT
TRBJ1-6 | NA | TRBV7-2 | few | CASSLERRGADNSPLHF | TGTGCCAGCAGCCTAGAGAGGCGGGGGGCGGATAATTCACCCCTCCACTTT
TRBJ1-1 | TRBD1 | TRBV12-3/TRBV12-4 | NA | CASGTYRGRSTEAFF | TGTGCCAGCGGGACCTACAGGGGTCGAAGCACTGAAGCTTTCTTT
TRBJ2-5 | NA | TRBV29-1 | NA | CSVIPKRETQYF | TGCAGCGTTATTCCGAAGCGGGAGACCCAGTACTTC
TRBJ2-5 | TRBD1 | TRBV7-4 | NA | CASSLQRQGAVLTQYF | TGTGCCAGCAGCTTACAGCGACAGGGGGCAGTTTTGACCCAGTACTTC
TRBJ2-6 | NA | TRBV12-3/TRBV12-4 | few | CASSFRATGANVLTF | TGTGCCAGCAGTTTCAGGGCGACTGGGGCCAACGTCCTGACTTTC
TRBJ1-1 | NA | TRBV13 | NA | CASSPEGRGEAFF | TGTGCCAGCAGCCCCGAAGGCCGCGGTGAAGCTTTCTTT
TRBJ1-2 | NA | TRBV5-1 | NA | CASSTGGGLNYGYTF | TGCGCCAGCAGCACCGGAGGGGGTCTCAACTATGGCTACACCTTC
TRBJ2-7 | TRBD2 | TRBV3-1 | few | CASSPRLAGRWEQYF | TGTGCCAGCAGCCCCAGACTAGCGGGGCGGTGGGAGCAGTACTTC
TRBJ2-1 | TRBD1 | TRBV12-3/TRBV12-4 | NA | CACRDRATNEQFF | TGTGCCTGCCGGGACAGAGCAACAAATGAGCAGTTCTTC
TRBJ2-6 | TRBD2 | TRBV18 | NA | CASSPQRDSGANVLTF | TGTGCCAGCTCACCACAGCGGGACTCTGGGGCCAACGTCCTGACTTTC
TRBJ1-5 | NA | TRBV5-6 | NA | CASTQGSNQPQHF | TGTGCCAGCACCCAGGGGTCGAATCAGCCCCAGCATTTT
TRBJ2-1 | NA | TRBV11-3 | NA | CASSPQGGTNEQFF | TGTGCCAGCAGCCCCCAGGGCGGGACAAATGAGCAGTTCTTC
TRBJ1-1 | NA | TRBV6-1 | few | CASSGWTVGYTEAFF | TGTGCCAGCAGTGGGTGGACAGTGGGTTACACTGAAGCTTTCTTT
TRBJ1-5 | TRBD1 | TRBV12-3/TRBV12-4 | many | CASTRTGGTSGPQHF | TGTGCCAGCACCCGGACAGGGGGGACCTCTGGGCCCCAGCATTTT
TRBJ2-3 | TRBD2 | TRBV6-5 | NA | CASSYSTSGSTDTQYF | TGTGCCAGCAGTTACTCGACTAGCGGAAGCACAGATACGCAGTATTTT
TRBJ2-5 | NA | TRBV7-9 | NA | CASLTSGETQYF | TGTGCCAGCCTGACTAGTGGAGAGACCCAGTACTTC
TRBJ2-2 | NA | TRBV12-3/TRBV12-4 | many | CASSLRPGPHTGELFF | TGTGCCAGCAGTTTGAGGCCCGGGCCGCACACCGGGGAGCTGTTTTTT
TRBJ2-2 | TRBD2 | TRBV5-1 | NA | CASSLGNSGSSGELFF | TGCGCCAGCAGCTTGGGTAATAGCGGGAGCTCCGGGGAGCTGTTTTTT
TRBJ1-1 | NA | TRBV5-1 | few | CASNYGSNTEAFF | TGCGCCAGCAACTATGGGTCAAACACTGAAGCTTTCTTT
TRBJ2-2 | TRBD1 | TRBV2 | NA | CASRDRGSGELFF | TGTGCCAGCAGGGACAGGGGGTCCGGGGAGCTGTTTTTT
TRBJ2-7 | NA | TRBV29-1 | few | CSVKGGVYEQYF | TGCAGCGTTAAAGGGGGAGTTTACGAGCAGTACTTC
TRBJ2-5 | NA | TRBV6-2/TRBV6-3 | many | CASSYRETQYF | TGTGCCAGCAGTTACCGGGAGACCCAGTACTTC
TRBJ1-5 | NA | TRBV20-1 | many | CSARDRKRSNQPQHF | TGCAGTGCTAGAGACAGGAAGAGGAGCAATCAGCCCCAGCATTTT
TRBJ1-5 | TRBD1 | TRBV20-1 | NA | CSATGQVGQPQHF | TGCAGTGCTACCGGACAGGTCGGTCAGCCCCAGCATTTT
TRBJ2-5 | NA | TRBV7-2 | NA | CASSSYPGRETQYF | TGTGCCAGCAGCTCCTACCCAGGTAGAGAGACCCAGTACTTC
TRBJ2-5 | NA | TRBV9 | NA | CASSPIGGETQYF | TGTGCCAGCAGTCCAATTGGAGGGGAGACCCAGTACTTC
TRBJ2-1 | TRBD2 | TRBV7-2 | NA | CASSLLAGPYNEQFF | TGTGCCAGCAGCTTACTAGCGGGACCCTACAATGAGCAGTTCTTC
TRBJ2-1 | NA | TRBV6-2/TRBV6-3 | many | CASSRGRYNEQFF | TGTGCCAGCAGCCGGGGGCGATACAATGAGCAGTTCTTC
TRBJ2-2 | NA | TRBV4-3 | NA | CASSLSLGGGGTGELFF | TGCGCCAGCAGCCTGAGCTTGGGGGGAGGCGGAACCGGGGAGCTGTTTTTT
TRBJ1-1 | TRBD1 | TRBV12-5 | few | CASGTGGLLAFF | TGTGCTAGTGGGACAGGGGGTCTCTTAGCTTTCTTT
TRBJ2-1 | NA | TRBV15 | NA | CATSRVPLGHNEQFF | TGTGCCACCAGCAGAGTTCCCCTAGGCCACAATGAGCAGTTCTTC
TRBJ1-2 | NA | TRBV12-3/TRBV12-4 | few | CASTSLQDYYGYTF | TGTGCCAGCACGTCACTACAGGATTACTACGGCTACACCTTC
TRBJ2-1 | TRBD2 | TRBV12-3/TRBV12-4 | few | CASSPTGTRRYNEQFF | TGTGCCAGCAGTCCAACCGGGACTAGGAGATACAATGAGCAGTTCTTC
TRBJ2-7 | TRBD2 | TRBV3-1 | NA | CASSQEPNLAGEDYYEQYF | TGTGCCAGCAGCCAAGAGCCCAATCTAGCGGGGGAAGACTACTACGAGCAGTACTTC